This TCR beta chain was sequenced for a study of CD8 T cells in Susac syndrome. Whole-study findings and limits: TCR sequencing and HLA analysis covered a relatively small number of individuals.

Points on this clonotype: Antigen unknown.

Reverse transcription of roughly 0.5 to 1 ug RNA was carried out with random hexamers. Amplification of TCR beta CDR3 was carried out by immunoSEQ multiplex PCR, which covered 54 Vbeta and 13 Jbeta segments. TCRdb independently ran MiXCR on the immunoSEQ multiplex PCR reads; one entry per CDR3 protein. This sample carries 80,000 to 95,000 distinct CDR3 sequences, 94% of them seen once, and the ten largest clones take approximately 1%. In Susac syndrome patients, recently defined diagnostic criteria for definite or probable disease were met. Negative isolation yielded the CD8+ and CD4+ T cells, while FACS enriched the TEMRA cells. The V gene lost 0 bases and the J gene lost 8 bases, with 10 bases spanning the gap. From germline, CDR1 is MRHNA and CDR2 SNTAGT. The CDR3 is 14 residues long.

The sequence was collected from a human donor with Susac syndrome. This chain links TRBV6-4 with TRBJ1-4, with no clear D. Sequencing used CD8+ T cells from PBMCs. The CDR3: CASSDSQAGEKLFF. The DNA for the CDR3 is TGTGCCAGCAGTGACTCGCAAGCTGGAGAAAAACTGTTTTTT.